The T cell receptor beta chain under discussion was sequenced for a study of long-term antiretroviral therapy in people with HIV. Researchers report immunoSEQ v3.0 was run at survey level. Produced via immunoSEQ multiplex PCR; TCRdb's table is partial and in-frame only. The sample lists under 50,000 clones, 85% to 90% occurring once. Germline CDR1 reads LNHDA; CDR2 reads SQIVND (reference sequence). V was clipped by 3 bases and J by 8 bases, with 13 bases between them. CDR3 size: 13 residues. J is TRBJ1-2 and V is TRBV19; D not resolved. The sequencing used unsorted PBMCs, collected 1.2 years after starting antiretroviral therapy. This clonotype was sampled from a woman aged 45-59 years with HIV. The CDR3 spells CASSIERTTGYTF. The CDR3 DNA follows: TGTGCCAGTAGTATTGAACGGACCACGGGCTACACCTTC.